This TCR beta chain was retrieved from a study of T cell repertoires in cytomegalovirus infection. Across the study: Both recently identified HLA-C-restricted and well-studied HLA-B-restricted CMV epitopes were used in the study. From public TCR beta signatures came an indication of both CMV infection and matching HLA type.

Per the germline V gene, CDR1 is LGHNA and CDR2 is YSLEER. V was shortened by 1 base and J by 3 bases, with 12 bases between the two germline ends. CDR3 length equals 15 residues. This clonotype was detected a few times. Its antigen is not known. MiXCR, applied by TCRdb to the reads, yields one record per CDR3 protein. The table shows a few hundred thousand distinct CDR3 sequences, with 40% occurring only once. This sequence joins TRBV4-3 and TRBJ1-1, with D possibly matching TRBD1 (5 bases). The sequencing used cultured PBMCs, collected from culture after CMV antigen stimulation. This clonotype was sampled from a human donor in good health (CMV status not recorded). Some clones in this sample may be carry-over from other donors' samples. The CDR3 region is CASSQVVGLDTEAFF. The CDR3 DNA sequence: TGCGCCAGCAGCCAAGTGGTGGGGCTGGACACTGAAGCTTTCTTT.